This T cell receptor beta chain was obtained from a study of identical twins (dated by TCRdb to about 2016). At the level of the whole study: The study deep-sequenced TCR alpha and beta repertoires from monozygotic twins, unrelated adults of various ages and cord blood to test whether fetal clonotypes persist. To rule out contamination, the twin experiments were replicated at different times with different library preparation protocols.

All donors were healthy Caucasians. Three pairs of female monozygotic twins, all aged roughly 18 to 30 years, made up the twin cohort. Positive isolation kits from Invitrogen were used to isolate CD4+ and CD8+ T cell populations. To note about this clonotype: The target of this receptor is not known. No clone much larger than this one lies a single base away; base qualities are absent.

The germline V gene encodes CDR1 MDHEN and CDR2 SYDVKM. From the cysteine up to the phenylalanine, the CDR3 has a length of 13 residues. Solely the CDR3 DNA is kept, with 39 bases framed from the first base. V loses 7 bases, J loses 0 bases, and the germline ends lie 7 bases apart. Findings and caveats that apply to the study as a whole: Invariant T cells such as MAIT and iNKT could partly confound zero-insertion analyses, although diverse VJ usage argued against such confounding for most clonotypes. Because the same donors could not be followed over many years, conclusions were based on cross-sectional statistical analysis. Abundant cord blood beta clonotypes carried fewer insertions; young adult naive repertoires showed a weaker similar trend, while memory repertoires showed none. A weaker excess of twin sharing was found in beta out-of-frame sequences because the signal-to-noise ratio was lowered by fewer shared sequences. Recombination models systematically underestimated out-of-frame TCR alpha sharing in monozygotic twins but agreed with sharing between unrelated individuals. Out-of-frame TCR alpha sequences shared between twins showed an excess of low generation-probability sequences compared with coincidental sharing between unrelated individuals.

Receptor libraries were prepared by 5' RACE. TCRdb shows the sequencer as Illumina HiSeq 2000. A universal primer binding site was introduced by template switching, and a unique molecular identifier was present in the final cDNA, enabling accurate counting of TCR cDNA molecules. Specific primers in the conserved constant-segment region were used to synthesize first-strand cDNA for TCR alpha and beta chains. Each cDNA library was double barcoded, with a SMART-Mk sample barcode plus Illumina barcodes, to control for contamination. TruSeq adapter sequences and Illumina sample barcodes were added in two successive PCR steps. The TCR alpha and beta cDNA libraries were sequenced on the Illumina HiSeq platform using custom primers. The study's own analysis went as follows. Unique molecular identifiers were extracted from raw reads with MiGEC, and CDR3 positions were determined with MiXCR. For each individual, recombination models were inferred using an EM algorithm with the repgenHMM and IGoR tools. The analysis of shared clonotypes was done with the tcR package in R, with sharing normalized by the product of cloneset sizes. To study raw recombination free of thymic and clonal selection effects, out-of-frame nonproductive sequences were analyzed. TCRdb trimmed the raw reads at Q25, called clones with MiXCR and kept productive beta chains. Rows with one shared CDR3 protein collapse into an entry with the most common genes and DNA. TCRdb's processing, not the authors' own work, is the source of the V and J calls. For this sample there are 450,000 or so distinct CDR3 sequences; around 14% appear just once. The ten largest clones take up around 0.52% of the sample.

These data were likewise used in another study, on yellow fever vaccine responses in identical twins. That second report states: According to the authors, in identical twins the way T cells responded to vaccination appeared partly convergent and partly personalized. In identical twins, the study followed T cell clones that responded to the vaccine with precision.

Sample: CD4+ T cells sorted from blood. The receptor chain draws on TRBV28 and TRBJ1-3; too little of a D gene remains to name it. The TCR sequence derives from a woman aged 18-29 years in good health. CDR3 protein: CASTWDSGNTIYF. Read as DNA, the sequence is TGTGCCAGCACCTGGGACTCTGGAAACACCATATATTTT.